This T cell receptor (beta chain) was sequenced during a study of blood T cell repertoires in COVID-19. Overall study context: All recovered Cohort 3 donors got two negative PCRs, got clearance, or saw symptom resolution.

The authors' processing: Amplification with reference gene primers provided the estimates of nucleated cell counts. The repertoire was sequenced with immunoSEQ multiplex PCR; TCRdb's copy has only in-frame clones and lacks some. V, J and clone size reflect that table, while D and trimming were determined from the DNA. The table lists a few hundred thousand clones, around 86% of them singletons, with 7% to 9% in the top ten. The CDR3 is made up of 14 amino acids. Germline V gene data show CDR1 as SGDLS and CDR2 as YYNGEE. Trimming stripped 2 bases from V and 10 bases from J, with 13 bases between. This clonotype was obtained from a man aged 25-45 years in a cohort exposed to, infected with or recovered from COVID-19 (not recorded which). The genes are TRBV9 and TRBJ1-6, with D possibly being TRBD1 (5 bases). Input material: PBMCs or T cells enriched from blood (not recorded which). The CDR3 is CASSVSWGESPLHF. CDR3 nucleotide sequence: TGTGCCAGCAGCGTTAGTTGGGGGGAATCACCCCTCCACTTT. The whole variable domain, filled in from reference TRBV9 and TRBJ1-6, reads DSGVTQTPKHLITATGQRVTLRCSPRSGDLSVYWYQQSLDQGLQFLIQYYNGEERAKGNILERFSAQQFPDLHSELNLSSLELGDSALYFCASSVSWGESPLHFGNGTRLTVT.